The next 5 T cell receptor beta chains were all read from a single sample in a study of shared clonotypes between healthy human individuals. The protocol was immunoSEQ multiplex PCR, while the TCRdb copy is restricted to in-frame clones and leaves out a portion. The data show about 470,000 clones, more than 75% seen once. The sequenced sample was PBMCs. These TCRs come from a woman aged 40 to 50 in good health. Some clones in this sample may be carry-over from other donors' samples.

This clone was seen repeatedly, ten times or more. The rearrangement joins TRBV28 to TRBJ1-2; D uncertain. V was clipped by 1 base and J by 1 base, with 7 bases between them. CDR1 is MDHEN, CDR2 SYDVKM, per germline. The CDR3 is 14 residues long. CDR3 residues: CASSLSGFNYGYTF. The CDR3 nucleotides read TGTGCCAGCAGTTTATCGGGTTTTAACTATGGCTACACCTTC.

The genes are TRBV9 and TRBJ1-2, with D perhaps matching TRBD1 (5 bases). V was shortened by 4 bases and J by 1 base, with 8 bases between the two germline ends. The CDR3 covers 13 residues. Germline loops: CDR1 SGDLS, CDR2 YYNGEE. For the CDR3, the DNA is TGTGCCAGCAGCCCCAGGGATAACTATGGCTACACCTTC. Translation gives CASSPRDNYGYTF.

V and J are TRBV27 and TRBJ2-7; the D gene is possibly TRBD1 (5 bases). V lost 4 bases to trimming and J lost 2 bases, with 12 bases between them. CDR3 length equals 14 residues. CDR1 is MNHEY and CDR2 is SMNVEV in the germline V gene (reference sequence). The CDR3 is CASSSEDIPYEQYF. CDR3 nucleotide sequence: TGTGCCAGCAGTTCCGAGGACATTCCCTACGAGCAGTACTTC.

In this sample, this clone turned up once. The chain combines TRBV9 with TRBJ2-7; D unresolved. Germline lookup yields CDR1 SGDLS and CDR2 YYNGEE. The CDR3 has 15 residues. Trimming took 0 bases from V and 0 from J, leaving 10 bases between them. CDR3 nucleotides: TGTGCCAGCAGCGTAGGGGCCGGCGCCTCCTACGAGCAGTACTTC. Protein: CASSVGAGASYEQYF.

This clone appeared many times. The chain carries TRBV2 and TRBJ2-1; 11 bases match TRBD1. The CDR3 is made up of 14 amino acids. The V and J ends lost 7 bases and 8 bases, in that order; junction bases with no gene match: 7. CDR1 is SNHLY, CDR2 FYNNEI, per germline. CDR3 nucleotide sequence: TGTGCCAGCATGCCGGGACAGGGGGGCGATGAGCAGTTCTTC. As protein: CASMPGQGGDEQFF.